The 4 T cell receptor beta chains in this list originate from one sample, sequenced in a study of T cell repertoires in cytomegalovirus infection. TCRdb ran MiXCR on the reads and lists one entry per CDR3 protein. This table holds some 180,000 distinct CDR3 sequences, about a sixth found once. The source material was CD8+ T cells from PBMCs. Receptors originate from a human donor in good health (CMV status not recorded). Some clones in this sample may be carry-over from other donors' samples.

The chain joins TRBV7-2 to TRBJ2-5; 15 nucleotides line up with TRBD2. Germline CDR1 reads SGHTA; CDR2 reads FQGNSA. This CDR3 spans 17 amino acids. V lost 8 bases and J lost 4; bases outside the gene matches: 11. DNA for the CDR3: TGTGCCAGCTCCGCCTGGACTAGCGGGGGGGCCCGAGAGACCCAGTACTTC. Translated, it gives CASSAWTSGGARETQYF.

The CDR3 loop is CASSQENNFGSNEQFF. For the CDR3, the DNA is TGCGCCAGCAGCCAAGAAAATAACTTCGGGAGCAATGAGCAGTTCTTC. The chain links TRBV4-1 to TRBJ2-1; D might be TRBD2 (6 bases). CDR1 and CDR2 (germline): MGHRA, YSYEKL. The CDR3 runs 16 residues. The V and J ends lost 0 bases and 6 bases respectively, with 15 bases between them.

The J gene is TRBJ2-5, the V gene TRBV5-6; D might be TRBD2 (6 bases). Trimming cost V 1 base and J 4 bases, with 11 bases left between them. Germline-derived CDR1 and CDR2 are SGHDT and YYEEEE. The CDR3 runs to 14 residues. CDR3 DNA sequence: TGTGCCAGCAGCTTGACTAGCTGGGGAGAGACCCAGTACTTC. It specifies CASSLTSWGETQYF.

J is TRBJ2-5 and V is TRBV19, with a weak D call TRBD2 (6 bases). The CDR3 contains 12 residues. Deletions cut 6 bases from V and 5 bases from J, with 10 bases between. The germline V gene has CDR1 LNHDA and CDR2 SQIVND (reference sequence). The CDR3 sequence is CASSFRGETQYF. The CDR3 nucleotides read TGTGCCAGTAGCTTCCGGGGGGAGACCCAGTACTTC.